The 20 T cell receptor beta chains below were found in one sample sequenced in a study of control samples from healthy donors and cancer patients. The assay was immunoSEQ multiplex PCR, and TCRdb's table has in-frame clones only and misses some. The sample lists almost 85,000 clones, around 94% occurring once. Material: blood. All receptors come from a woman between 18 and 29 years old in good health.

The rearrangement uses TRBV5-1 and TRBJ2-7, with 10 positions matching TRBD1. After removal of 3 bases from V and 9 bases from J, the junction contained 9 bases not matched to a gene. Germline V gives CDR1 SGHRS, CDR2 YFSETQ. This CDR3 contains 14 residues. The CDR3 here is CASSSGQGNVAQYF. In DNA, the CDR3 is TGCGCCAGCAGCTCGGGACAGGGGAACGTCGCGCAGTACTTC.

DNA for the CDR3: TGTGCCAGCAGCGAGGGACGGATTGCCTACGAGCAGTACTTC. It specifies CASSEGRIAYEQYF. The chain combines TRBV7-3 with TRBJ2-7; D is perhaps TRBD1 or TRBD2 (5 bases each). CDR3 size: 14 residues. Germline values: CDR1 SGHTA, CDR2 FQGTGA. V was cut by 5 bases and J by 2 bases, with 13 bases left in between.

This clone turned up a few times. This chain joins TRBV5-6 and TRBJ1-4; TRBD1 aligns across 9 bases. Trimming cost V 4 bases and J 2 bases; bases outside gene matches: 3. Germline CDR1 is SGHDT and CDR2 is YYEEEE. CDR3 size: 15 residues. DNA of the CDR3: TGTGCCAGCAGCGCCGACAGGGGGACTAATGAAAAACTGTTTTTT. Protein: CASSADRGTNEKLFF.

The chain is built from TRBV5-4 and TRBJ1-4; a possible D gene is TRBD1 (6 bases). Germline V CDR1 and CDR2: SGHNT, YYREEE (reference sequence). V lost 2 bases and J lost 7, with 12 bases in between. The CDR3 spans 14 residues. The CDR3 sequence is CASSFAGAGEKLFF. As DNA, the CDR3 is TGTGCCAGCAGCTTTGCAGGGGCCGGTGAAAAACTGTTTTTT.

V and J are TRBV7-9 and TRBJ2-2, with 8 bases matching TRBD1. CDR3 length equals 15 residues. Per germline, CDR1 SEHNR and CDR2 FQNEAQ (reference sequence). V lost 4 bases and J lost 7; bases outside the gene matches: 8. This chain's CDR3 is CASSSTGGVGGELFF. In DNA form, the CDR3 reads TGTGCCAGCAGCTCTACAGGGGGTGTTGGCGGGGAGCTGTTTTTT.

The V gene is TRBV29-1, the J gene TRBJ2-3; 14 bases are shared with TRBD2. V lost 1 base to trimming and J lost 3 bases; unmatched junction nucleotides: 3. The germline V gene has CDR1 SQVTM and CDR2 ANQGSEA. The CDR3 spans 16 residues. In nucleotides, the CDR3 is TGCAGCGTTGAAGGGCGGACTAGCGGGAGGACAGATACGCAGTATTTT. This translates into CSVEGRTSGRTDTQYF.

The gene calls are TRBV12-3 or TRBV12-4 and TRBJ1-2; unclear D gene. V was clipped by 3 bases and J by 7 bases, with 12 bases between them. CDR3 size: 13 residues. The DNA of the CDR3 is TGTGCCAGCAGTTTGTCTGGGTTTGGTGGCTACACCTTC. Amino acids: CASSLSGFGGYTF.

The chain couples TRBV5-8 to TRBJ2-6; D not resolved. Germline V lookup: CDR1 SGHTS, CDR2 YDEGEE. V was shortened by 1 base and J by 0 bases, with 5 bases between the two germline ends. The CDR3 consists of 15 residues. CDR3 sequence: CASSLHSSGANVLTF. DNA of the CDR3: TGTGCCAGCAGCTTGCACAGCTCTGGGGCCAACGTCCTGACTTTC. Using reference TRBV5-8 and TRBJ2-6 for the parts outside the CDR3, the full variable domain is EAGVTQSPTHLIKTRGQQATLRCSPISGHTSVYWYQQALGLGLQFLLWYDEGEERNRGNFPPRFSGRQFPNYSSELNVNALELEDSALYLCASSLHSSGANVLTFGAGSRLTVL.

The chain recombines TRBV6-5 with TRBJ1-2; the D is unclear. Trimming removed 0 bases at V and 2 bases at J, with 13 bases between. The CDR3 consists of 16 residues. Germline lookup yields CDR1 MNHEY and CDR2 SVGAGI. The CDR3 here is CASSYSGAGSNYGYTF. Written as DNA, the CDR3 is TGTGCCAGCAGTTACTCGGGTGCCGGCAGCAACTATGGCTACACCTTC.

CDR3 amino acids: CASSLEQYNSPLHF. CDR3 nucleotides: TGTGCCAGCAGCTTAGAACAGTATAATTCACCCCTCCACTTT. The rearrangement links TRBV7-9 to TRBJ1-6; D is unclear. The CDR3 runs to 14 residues. CDR1 SEHNR and CDR2 FQNEAQ come from the germline V gene (reference sequence). The ends were cut back, 1 base at V and 4 bases at J, with 5 bases in the middle.

CDR3 sequence (DNA): TGTGCCAGCAGCTCTAGCGGGAGAGAGACCCAGTACTTC. Its translation: CASSSSGRETQYF. The chain recombines TRBV7-9 with TRBJ2-5; 10 nucleotides align to TRBD2. Germline V gives CDR1 SEHNR, CDR2 FQNEAQ (reference sequence). V shed 4 bases, J shed 4 bases, and the junction held 0 bases outside the gene matches. CDR3 length: 13 residues.

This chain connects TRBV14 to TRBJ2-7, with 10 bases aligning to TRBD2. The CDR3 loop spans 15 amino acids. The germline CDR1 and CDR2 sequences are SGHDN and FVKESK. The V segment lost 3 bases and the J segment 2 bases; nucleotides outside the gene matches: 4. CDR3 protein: CASSQGAGGTYEQYF. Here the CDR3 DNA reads TGTGCCAGCAGCCAGGGAGCGGGGGGGACCTACGAGCAGTACTTC. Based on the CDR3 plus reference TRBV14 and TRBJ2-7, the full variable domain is EAGVTQFPSHSVIEKGQTVTLRCDPISGHDNLYWYRRVMGKEIKFLLHFVKESKQDESGMPNNRFLAERTGGTYSTLKVQPAELEDSGVYFCASSQGAGGTYEQYFGPGTRLTVT.

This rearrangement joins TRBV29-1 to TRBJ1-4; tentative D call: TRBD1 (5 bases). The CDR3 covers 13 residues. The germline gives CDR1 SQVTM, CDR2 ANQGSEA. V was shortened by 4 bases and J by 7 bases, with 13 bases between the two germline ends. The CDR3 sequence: CSVGAGQREKLFF. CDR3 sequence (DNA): TGCAGCGTTGGGGCGGGGCAACGTGAAAAACTGTTTTTT. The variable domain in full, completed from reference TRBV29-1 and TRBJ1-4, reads SAVISQKPSRDICQRGTSLTIQCQVDSQVTMMFWYRQQPGQSLTLIATANQGSEATYESGFVIDKFPISRPNLTFSTLTVSNMSPEDSSIYLCSVGAGQREKLFFGSGTQLSVL.

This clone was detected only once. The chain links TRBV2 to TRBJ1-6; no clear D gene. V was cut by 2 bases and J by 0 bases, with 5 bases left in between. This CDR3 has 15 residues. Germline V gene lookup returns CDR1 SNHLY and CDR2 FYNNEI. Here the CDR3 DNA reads TGTGCCAGCAGTGAACAGAGCTCCTATAATTCACCCCTCCACTTT. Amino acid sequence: CASSEQSSYNSPLHF.

CDR3 region: CASSYPSTVDIKETQYF. CDR3 coding DNA: TGTGCCAGCAGTTATCCCTCAACCGTCGATATTAAAGAGACCCAGTACTTC. The chain couples TRBV6-2 or TRBV6-3 to TRBJ2-5; no clear D gene. CDR3 length equals 17 residues. V was pared by 3 bases and J by 3 bases, with 20 bases between. In germline, CDR1 is MNHEY, CDR2 SVGEGT.

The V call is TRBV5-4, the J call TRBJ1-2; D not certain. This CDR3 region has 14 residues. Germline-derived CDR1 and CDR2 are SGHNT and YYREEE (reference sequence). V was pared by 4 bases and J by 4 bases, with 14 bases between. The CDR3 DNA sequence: TGTGCCAGCAGCCCTGAGGACGGAACCTATGGCTACACCTTC. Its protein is CASSPEDGTYGYTF.

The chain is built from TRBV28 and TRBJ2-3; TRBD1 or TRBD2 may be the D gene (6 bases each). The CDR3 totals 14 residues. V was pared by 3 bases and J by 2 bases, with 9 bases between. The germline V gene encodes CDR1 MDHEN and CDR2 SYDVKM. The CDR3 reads CASSFPGATDTQYF. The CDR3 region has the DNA TGTGCCAGCAGTTTTCCGGGGGCCACAGATACGCAGTATTTT. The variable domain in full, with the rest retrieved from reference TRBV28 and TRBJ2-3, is DVKVTQSSRYLVKRTGEKVFLECVQDMDHENMFWYRQDPGLGLRLIYFSYDVKMKEKGDIPEGYSVSREKKERFSLILESASTNQTSMYLCASSFPGATDTQYFGPGTRLTVL.

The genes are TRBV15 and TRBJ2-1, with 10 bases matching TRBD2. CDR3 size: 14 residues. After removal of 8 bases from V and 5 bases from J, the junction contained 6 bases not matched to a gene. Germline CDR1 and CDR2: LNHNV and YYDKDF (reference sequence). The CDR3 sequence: CATEAGGPNNEQFF. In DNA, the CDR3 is TGTGCCACCGAAGCGGGGGGGCCGAACAATGAGCAGTTCTTC.

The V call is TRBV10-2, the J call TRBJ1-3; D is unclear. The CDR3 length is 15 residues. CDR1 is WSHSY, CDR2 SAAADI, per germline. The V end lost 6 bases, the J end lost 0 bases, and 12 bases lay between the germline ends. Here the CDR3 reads CASRVTANSGNTIYF. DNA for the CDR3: TGCGCCAGCAGAGTAACAGCGAACTCTGGAAACACCATATATTTT.

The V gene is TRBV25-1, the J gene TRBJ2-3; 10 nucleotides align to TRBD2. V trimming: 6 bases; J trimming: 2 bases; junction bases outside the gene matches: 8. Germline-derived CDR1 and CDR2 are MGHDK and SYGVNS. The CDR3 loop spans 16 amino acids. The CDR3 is CASSTASGGNTDTQYF. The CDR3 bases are TGTGCCAGCAGCACGGCTAGCGGGGGAAACACAGATACGCAGTATTTT.